This section outlines one T cell receptor beta chain sequence together with its context. Its antigen is not yet known. Base qualities are not recorded, but no much larger clone differs from it by a single base. The junction shows trimming of 6 bases on V and 8 bases on J, and the gene matches do not reach 8 bases of it. Measured from the cysteine to the phenylalanine, the CDR3 is 13 residues long. Only the CDR3 DNA is retained, 39 bases long and in frame from the first base. Looking up the germline V gene yields CDR1 SGHRS and CDR2 YFSETQ. This entry is derived from a study of T-cell memory formation after mild COVID-19 (dated by TCRdb to the early 2020s). Looking at the study overall: TCR sequence clusters from the two donors were largely donor specific. Longitudinal TCRalpha and TCRbeta repertoire sequencing tracked T-cell clones expanding and contracting after mild COVID-19 in two donors. Two young, previously healthy adult volunteers, one female and one male, were included in the cohort.

Findings and caveats that apply to the study as a whole: Some responding clones were detected in pre-infection memory, suggesting pre-existing cross-reactive memory T cells joined the SARS-CoV-2 response. Contracting CD4+ clones appeared mostly in the CM and EM memory subsets, whereas CD8+ clones were enriched in EMRA. From day 15 to 85, contracting clones showed balanced CD4/CD8 phenotypes, whereas a second wave of clones that expanded from day 15 to 37 leaned towards CD4+. The study included only a couple of mild cases, and larger cohorts that include severe cases with pre-infection samples were judged to be necessary. Whether the second-wave clones peaking on day 37 were SARS-CoV-2 specific was not confirmed.

Ficoll-Paque density gradient centrifugation was the method used to isolate PBMCs. Sequencing used an Illumina NovaSeq 6000. Using 5'RACE with constant-segment primers, TCRalpha and TCRbeta cDNA libraries were constructed, with sample barcodes and unique molecular identifiers added in the process. RNA was extracted from every sample with Trizol reagent. Library amplification was performed in two PCR steps, and a second sample barcode and Illumina TruSeq adapters were introduced in the second step. Sequencing of libraries was performed on an Illumina NovaSeq with 2 x 150 bp paired-end reads. Under the source paper's analysis protocol: Reads were demultiplexed and collapsed into UMI-guided consensus sequences with migec v1.2.7. Using mixcr v2.1.11, UMI consensuses were aligned to TRA and TRB V and J templates and then assembled into clonotypes. Expanded or contracted clonotypes were those called significant by both edgeR and NoisET, with noise models trained on biological replicates. For edgeR calls, the thresholds were a false discovery rate-adjusted p below 0.01 and a log2 fold-change of 1. PCA with hierarchical clustering of max-normalized trajectories of the 1000 most abundant clonotypes was used as exploratory dynamics analysis. The CD4 or CD8 phenotype of responding clones was assigned using the separately sequenced CD4+ and CD8+ repertoires. The public reads were reprocessed in TCRdb via fastp at Q25 and MiXCR, keeping in-frame beta chains. CDR3 protein duplicates are merged, each entry listing the most common genes and DNA. None of the V and J calls come from the authors' own analysis; TCRdb made them. In this sample the table shows approximately 580,000 distinct CDR3 sequences, just over 20% of which occur a single time. The ten largest make up around 12% of the sample.

This chain joins TRBV5-1 to TRBJ2-1; 7 middle bases align to TRBD2. This TCR derives from an adult woman who had mild COVID-19 (a few samples of this study predate the infection). The sample titles of this study are shuffled in the database, so cell type and time point are left out; the donor was told from shared clones. Specimen: PBMCs or a T cell subset sorted from them (not recorded which). Here is the DNA: TGCGCCAGCACCTCCGGCCGGGGGGATGAGCAGTTCTTC. This sequence encodes CASTSGRGDEQFF.